The present T cell receptor (beta chain) was sequenced within a study of persistence of HIV-infected CD4 T cells. Overall study: Anti-CD3/anti-CD28 beads activated more cells than antigen stimulation did. Overall study results and limits: TCR oligoclonality correlated with proviral oligoclonality in the same sorted populations. CMV- and Gag-responding cells had lower TCRbeta richness than CD3/CD28-responding cells.

Sequencing used immunoSEQ version 4 in survey mode. Sequenced by immunoSEQ multiplex PCR; TCRdb stores in-frame clones only, minus some. This sample has approximately 45,000 clones; 90% occur once, and the top ten carry 3.3%. With respect to this clone: Its antigen is as yet unknown.

This nonspecific control used anti-CD3/anti-CD28 bead stimulation of CD4+ T cells. Sorting selected CD4+ T cells upregulating both CD40 ligand and CD69. Donors were HIV-1-infected adults who began suppressive ART during chronic infection. The CDR3 totals 13 residues. Trimming left V 3 bases short and J 7 bases short, with 9 bases between. CDR1 and CDR2 (germline): SGHTA, FQGNSA. The sequence was obtained from an adult woman with HIV who was CMV-seropositive. This specimen consisted of CD4+ T cells sorted from PBMCs after roughly 19-hour stimulation, obtained from a patient who received antiretroviral therapy. This rearrangement joins TRBV7-2 to TRBJ1-4; weak D call: TRBD1 (5 bases). The CDR3: CASSLGVLEKLFF. The DNA for the CDR3 is TGTGCCAGCAGCTTGGGGGTCCTTGAAAAACTGTTTTTT.